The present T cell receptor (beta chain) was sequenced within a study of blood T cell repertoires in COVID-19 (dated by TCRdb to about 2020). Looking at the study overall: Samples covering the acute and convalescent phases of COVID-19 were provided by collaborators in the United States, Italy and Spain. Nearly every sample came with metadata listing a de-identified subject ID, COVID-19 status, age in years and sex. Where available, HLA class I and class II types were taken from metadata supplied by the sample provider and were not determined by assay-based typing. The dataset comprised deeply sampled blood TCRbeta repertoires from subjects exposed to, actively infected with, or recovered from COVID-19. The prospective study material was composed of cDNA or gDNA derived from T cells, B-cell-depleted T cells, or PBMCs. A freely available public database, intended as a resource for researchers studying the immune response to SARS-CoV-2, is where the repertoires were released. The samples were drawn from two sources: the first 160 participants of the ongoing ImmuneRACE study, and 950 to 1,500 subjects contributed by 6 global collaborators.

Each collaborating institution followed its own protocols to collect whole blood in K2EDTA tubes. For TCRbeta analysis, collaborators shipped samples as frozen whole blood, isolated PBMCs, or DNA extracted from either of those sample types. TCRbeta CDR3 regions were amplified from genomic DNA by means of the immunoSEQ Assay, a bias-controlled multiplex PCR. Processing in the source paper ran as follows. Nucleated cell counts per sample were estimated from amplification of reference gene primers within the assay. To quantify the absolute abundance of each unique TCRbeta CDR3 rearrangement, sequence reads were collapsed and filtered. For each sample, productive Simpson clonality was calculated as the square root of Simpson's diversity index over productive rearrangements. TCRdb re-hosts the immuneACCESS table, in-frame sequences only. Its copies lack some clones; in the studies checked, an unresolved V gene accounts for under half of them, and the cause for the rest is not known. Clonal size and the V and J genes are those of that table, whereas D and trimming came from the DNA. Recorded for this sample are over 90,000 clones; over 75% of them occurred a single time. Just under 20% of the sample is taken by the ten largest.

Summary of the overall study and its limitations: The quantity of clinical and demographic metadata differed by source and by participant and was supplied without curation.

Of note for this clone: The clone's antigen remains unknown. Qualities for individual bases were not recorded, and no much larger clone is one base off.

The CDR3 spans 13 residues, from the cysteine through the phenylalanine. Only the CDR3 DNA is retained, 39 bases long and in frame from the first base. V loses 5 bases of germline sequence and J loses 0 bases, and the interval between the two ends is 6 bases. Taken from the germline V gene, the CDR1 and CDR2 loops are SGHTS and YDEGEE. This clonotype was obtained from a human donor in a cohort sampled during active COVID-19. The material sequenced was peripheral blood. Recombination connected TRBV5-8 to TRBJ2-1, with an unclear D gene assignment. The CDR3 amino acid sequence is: CASSGSSYNEQFF. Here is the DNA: TGTGCCAGCAGTGGTAGCTCCTACAATGAGCAGTTCTTC.